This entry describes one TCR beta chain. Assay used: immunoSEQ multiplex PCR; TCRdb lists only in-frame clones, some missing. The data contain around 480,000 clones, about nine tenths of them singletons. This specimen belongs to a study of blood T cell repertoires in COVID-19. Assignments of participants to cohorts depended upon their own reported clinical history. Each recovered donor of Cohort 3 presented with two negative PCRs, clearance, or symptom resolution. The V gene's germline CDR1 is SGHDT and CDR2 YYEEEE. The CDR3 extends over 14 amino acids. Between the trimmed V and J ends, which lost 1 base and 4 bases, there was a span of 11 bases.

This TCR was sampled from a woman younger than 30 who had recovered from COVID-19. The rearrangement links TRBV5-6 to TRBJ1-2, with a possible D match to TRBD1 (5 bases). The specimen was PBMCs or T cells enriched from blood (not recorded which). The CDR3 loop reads CASSLSQVGYGYTF. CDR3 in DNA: TGTGCCAGCAGCTTGTCACAGGTCGGCTATGGCTACACCTTC.